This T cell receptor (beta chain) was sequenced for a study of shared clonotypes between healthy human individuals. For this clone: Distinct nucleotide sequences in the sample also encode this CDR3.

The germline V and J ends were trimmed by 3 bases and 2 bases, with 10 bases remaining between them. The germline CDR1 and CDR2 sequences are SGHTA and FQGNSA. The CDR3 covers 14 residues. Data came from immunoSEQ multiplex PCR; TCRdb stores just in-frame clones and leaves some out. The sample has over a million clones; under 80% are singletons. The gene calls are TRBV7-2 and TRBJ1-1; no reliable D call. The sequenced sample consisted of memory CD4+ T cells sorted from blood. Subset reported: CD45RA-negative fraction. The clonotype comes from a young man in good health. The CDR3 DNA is TGTGCCAGCAGCTTTACCGACGCTAACACTGAAGCTTTCTTT. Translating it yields CASSFTDANTEAFF. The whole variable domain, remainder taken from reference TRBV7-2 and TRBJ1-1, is GAGVSQSPSNKVTEKGKDVELRCDPISGHTALYWYRQSLGQGLEFLIYFQGNSAPDKSGLPSDRFSAERTGGSVSTLTIQRTQQEDSAVYLCASSFTDANTEAFFGQGTRLTVV.